Shown below are 2 T cell receptor beta chains from a single sample sequenced in a study of identifying expanded T cells in peripheral blood. Repertoires were generated with immunoSEQ multiplex PCR, while TCRdb's copy carries only in-frame clones and drops some. The repertoire holds about 130,000 clones, with roughly 90% as singletons. The sequenced sample was blood. These TCRs come from a person aged 18 to 75 in good health.

V gene TRBV7-8 combines with J gene TRBJ2-7; perhaps TRBD1 as D (6 bases). There are 17 residues in the CDR3. V was trimmed by 0 bases and J by 4 bases, leaving 19 bases between them. Germline lookup yields CDR1 SGHVS and CDR2 FQNEAQ. Written as DNA, the CDR3 is TGTGCCAGCAGCTTAGCCAGGGGCCCCCGCAGGGTGTACGAGCAGTACTTC. Translating it yields CASSLARGPRRVYEQYF.

The rearrangement joins TRBV13 to TRBJ1-1; D is undetermined. The CDR3 length is 14 residues. Trimming took 6 bases from V and 0 from J, leaving 11 bases between them. Germline assignment: CDR1 PRHDT and CDR2 FYEKMQ (reference sequence). The chain's CDR3 is CASRVNSMNTEAFF. Written as DNA, the CDR3 is TGTGCCAGCAGGGTCAACTCAATGAACACTGAAGCTTTCTTT.